This T cell receptor (beta chain) was sequenced for a study of shared clonotypes between healthy human individuals. Trimming took 4 bases from V and 4 from J; bases not matched to a gene: 9. This CDR3 region has 15 residues. Germline V gives CDR1 SGDLS, CDR2 YYNGEE. The authors' processing: Filtering differed because ImmunoSEQ produced junction-only sequences that carried no quality scores. Some clones are missing from TCRdb's copy, which holds only in-frame ones; the method was immunoSEQ multiplex PCR. V, J and clone size derive from that table, while D and trimming were established from the DNA sequence. The table has roughly 110,000 clones, around 68% seen once.

Sample: memory CD8+ T cells sorted from blood. Specified subset: CD45RO+ cells pooled with CCR7-negative TemRA cells. The sequence was obtained from a woman in her thirties in good health. The chain is built from TRBV9 and TRBJ2-3; 7 bases are a match to TRBD2. The CDR3 loop is CASSYGAGAADTQYF. The DNA for the CDR3 is TGTGCCAGCAGCTATGGGGCGGGAGCCGCAGATACGCAGTATTTT.